A single sample gave rise to the 27 T cell receptor beta chains below, sequenced in a study of cytomegalovirus exposure and HLA in healthy donors. The PCR employed 60 Vbeta primers together with 13 Jbeta primers. Measured with immunoSEQ multiplex PCR; TCRdb has only the in-frame clones, and not every one. The sample carries tens of thousands of clones, less than 85% recorded once. What was sequenced was PBMCs. The receptors here all came from a man aged 25 to 45 in good health and CMV-seropositive.

This clone was observed a few times. The chain carries TRBV2 and TRBJ2-1; D is undetermined. V gave up 4 bases and J gave up 9 bases, with 13 bases separating them. Germline assignment: CDR1 SNHLY and CDR2 FYNNEI. This CDR3 region has 13 residues. Here the CDR3 DNA reads TGTGCCAGCAGTGGCCGTTCGGGTAGTGAGCAGTTCTTC. Translating it yields CASSGRSGSEQFF.

This clone has a count of ten or more. The chain recombines TRBV6-5 with TRBJ2-2; D gene uncertain. Trimming removed 7 bases at V and 4 bases at J, with 10 bases between. Germline V gene data show CDR1 as MNHEY and CDR2 as SVGAGI. The CDR3 sequence is 13 residues long. As DNA, the CDR3 is TGTGCCAGCATTTCTCTCGGCACCGGGGAGCTGTTTTTT. Encoded protein: CASISLGTGELFF.

This chain joins TRBV27 and TRBJ1-2, with 10 bases aligning to TRBD1. The CDR3 consists of 15 residues. Germline CDR1 reads MNHEY; CDR2 reads SMNVEV (reference sequence). V lost 6 bases and J lost 2; bases outside the gene matches: 6. The CDR3 DNA sequence: TGTGCCAGCAGGCTCATGACAGGGGGCAACTATGGCTACACCTTC. Amino acids: CASRLMTGGNYGYTF.

This clone was seen just once. This sequence joins TRBV9 and TRBJ2-1, with D perhaps TRBD2 (5 bases). The CDR3 extends over 14 amino acids. Germline CDR1 reads SGDLS; CDR2 reads YYNGEE. V was clipped by 0 bases and J by 7 bases, with 11 bases between them. CDR3 loop: CASSVGGPGNEQFF. The CDR3 nucleotides are TGTGCCAGCAGCGTAGGTGGTCCGGGGAATGAGCAGTTCTTC. Variable domain in full (rest from reference TRBV9 and TRBJ2-1): DSGVTQTPKHLITATGQRVTLRCSPRSGDLSVYWYQQSLDQGLQFLIQYYNGEERAKGNILERFSAQQFPDLHSELNLSSLELGDSALYFCASSVGGPGNEQFFGPGTRLTVL.

This chain uses TRBV18 with TRBJ2-7, with 7 positions matching TRBD1. After removal of 3 bases from V and 2 bases from J, the junction contained 10 bases not matched to a gene. In germline, CDR1 is KGHSH, CDR2 LQKENI. The CDR3 covers 16 residues. In DNA, the CDR3 is TGTGCCAGCTCACCCTCCGGGACAGCCGGGACCTACGAGCAGTACGTC. Residues: CASSPSGTAGTYEQYV.

The rearrangement uses TRBV27 and TRBJ1-2, with D maybe TRBD1 (5 bases). Trimming cost V 5 bases and J 5 bases, with 18 bases left between them. CDR3 length: 15 amino acids. Germline assignment: CDR1 MNHEY and CDR2 SMNVEV (reference sequence). The CDR3 DNA follows: TGTGCCAGCAGTCGAAGGGGCCTCGAACCTTATGGCTACACCTTC. Translation gives CASSRRGLEPYGYTF.

This chain uses TRBV4-1 with TRBJ2-5, with 8 bases identical to TRBD2. From germline, CDR1 is MGHRA and CDR2 YSYEKL. This CDR3 has 18 amino acids. V lost 3 bases to trimming and J lost 3 bases; unmatched junction nucleotides: 15. The CDR3 is CASSQRPMGAGGEETQYF. For the CDR3, the DNA is TGCGCCAGCAGCCAGCGCCCAATGGGGGCGGGAGGTGAAGAGACCCAGTACTTC.

In DNA, the CDR3 is TGTGCCAGCAGTGCGGGCAGGGATAGCAATCAGCCCCAGCATTTT. Its protein product is CASSAGRDSNQPQHF. The chain is built from TRBV2 and TRBJ1-5; maybe TRBD1 (5 bases). V was cut by 4 bases and J by 0 bases, with 10 bases left in between. Germline V gene sequence: CDR1 SNHLY, CDR2 FYNNEI. The CDR3 length is 15 residues.

The chain carries TRBV15 and TRBJ2-3; 10 positions agree with TRBD1. Germline CDR1 reads LNHNV; CDR2 reads YYDKDF (reference sequence). This CDR3 contains 16 residues. V was pared by 0 bases and J by 6 bases, with 6 bases of the junction left unmatched. CDR3 in DNA: TGTGCCACCAGCAGAGACCCGGGACAGGGGTCGGATACGCAGTATTTT. This encodes CATSRDPGQGSDTQYF.

This clone is a singleton in its sample. The gene calls are TRBV28 and TRBJ2-4, with D perhaps TRBD1 (5 bases). V gave up 4 bases and J gave up 8 bases, with 9 bases separating them. Germline-derived CDR1 and CDR2 are MDHEN and SYDVKM. The CDR3 extends over 12 amino acids. CDR3 loop: CASSSQGHIQYF. The CDR3 region has the DNA TGTGCCAGCAGTTCTCAGGGTCACATTCAGTACTTC.

The chain is built from TRBV5-1 and TRBJ2-5; tentative D call: TRBD1 (6 bases). This CDR3 has 16 residues. The germline CDR1 and CDR2 sequences are SGHRS and YFSETQ. V lost 0 bases and J 5 bases, leaving 17 bases between the germline ends. The CDR3 DNA is TGCGCCAGCAGCTTGGCGGGGAACAGGGCTGGGGAGACCCAGTACTTC. It yields the protein CASSLAGNRAGETQYF.

The V gene is TRBV28, the J gene TRBJ2-7, with TRBD2 matching 8 bases. V trimming: 8 bases; J trimming: 7 bases; junction bases outside the gene matches: 16. The germline CDR1 and CDR2 sequences are MDHEN and SYDVKM. The CDR3 extends over 15 amino acids. The CDR3 spells CASHSPGLVRGEQYF. The CDR3 region has the DNA TGTGCCAGCCATTCTCCGGGACTAGTCAGAGGGGAGCAGTACTTC.

Only one count was recorded for this clone. The chain joins TRBV19 to TRBJ2-3; 8 bases line up with TRBD2. With V trimmed by 2 bases and J by 3 bases, 10 bases remained unmatched. This CDR3 region has 17 residues. Germline lookup yields CDR1 LNHDA and CDR2 SQIVND (reference sequence). CDR3 nucleotide sequence: TGTGCCAGTAGTATAAGGGTGCTAGCGGGTGAAACAGATACGCAGTATTTT. Translating it yields CASSIRVLAGETDTQYF.

This rearrangement joins TRBV7-6 to TRBJ2-3; 9 nucleotides match TRBD2. The CDR3 runs 17 residues. Germline CDR1 SGHVS, CDR2 FNYEAQ. Unmatched junction bases numbered 9, after V lost 0 bases and J lost 5 bases. The CDR3 reads CASSLASGGIAGDTQYF. The CDR3 DNA follows: TGTGCCAGCAGCTTAGCTAGCGGGGGCATCGCGGGAGATACGCAGTATTTT.

This chain joins TRBV6-1 and TRBJ1-1, with a weak D call TRBD1 (5 bases). The germline gives CDR1 MNHNS, CDR2 SASEGT. The CDR3 is made up of 13 amino acids. Trimming left V 3 bases short and J 5 bases short, with 10 bases between. The CDR3 bases are TGTGCCAGCAGTGACTCAGGGAGGACTGAAGCTTTCTTT. This encodes CASSDSGRTEAFF.

This chain uses TRBV11-2 with TRBJ2-7, with 8 bases that match TRBD2. The germline gives CDR1 SGHAT, CDR2 FQNNGV. After removal of 4 bases from V and 11 bases from J, the junction contained 7 bases not matched to a gene. This CDR3 is 12 amino acids long. The CDR3 loop reads CASSYSGTLKYF. CDR3 DNA sequence: TGTGCCAGCAGCTATAGCGGGACCCTCAAGTACTTC.

The chain is built from TRBV9 and TRBJ2-1; possibly TRBD1 for D (6 bases). The V end lost 3 bases, the J end lost 9 bases, and 13 bases lay between the germline ends. CDR1 is SGDLS and CDR2 is YYNGEE in the germline V gene. The CDR3 totals 13 residues. This CDR3 reads CASSGWTASEQFF. The CDR3 region has the DNA TGTGCCAGCAGCGGCTGGACAGCGAGTGAGCAGTTCTTC.

CDR3 loop: CSVSRDIEQPQHF. The CDR3 DNA sequence: TGCAGCGTTTCCAGGGATATTGAGCAGCCCCAGCATTTT. This rearrangement joins TRBV29-1 to TRBJ1-5; tentative D call: TRBD1 (5 bases). CDR3 size: 13 residues. CDR1 and CDR2 from the germline V gene are SQVTM and ANQGSEA. V lost 5 bases to trimming and J lost 7 bases, with 15 bases between them. The variable domain in full, completed from reference TRBV29-1 and TRBJ1-5, reads SAVISQKPSRDICQRGTSLTIQCQVDSQVTMMFWYRQQPGQSLTLIATANQGSEATYESGFVIDKFPISRPNLTFSTLTVSNMSPEDSSIYLCSVSRDIEQPQHFGDGTRLSIL.

This rearrangement joins TRBV6-5 to TRBJ1-1; unclear D gene. The CDR3 contains 14 residues. Trimming left V 10 bases short and J 0 bases short, with 15 bases between. CDR1 and CDR2 from the germline V gene are MNHEY and SVGAGI. The CDR3 coding sequence is TGTGCCACTAGAAAAGGTTCCATGAACACTGAAGCTTTCTTT. Its translation: CATRKGSMNTEAFF.

This clone was observed a single time. This chain connects TRBV7-9 to TRBJ1-1, with no clear D. CDR3 size: 16 residues. Trimming removed 1 base at V and 4 bases at J, with 16 bases between. Per germline, CDR1 SEHNR and CDR2 FQNEAQ (reference sequence). The CDR3 region is CASSLDVGVRGTEAFF. The CDR3 bases are TGTGCCAGCAGCTTAGACGTCGGGGTCCGTGGCACTGAAGCTTTCTTT.

This sequence joins TRBV5-4 and TRBJ1-3, with 7 bases identical to TRBD1. V lost 4 bases and J lost 5; bases outside the gene matches: 3. Germline assignment: CDR1 SGHNT and CDR2 YYREEE (reference sequence). This CDR3 spans 13 amino acids. The CDR3 here is CASSRDSRNTIYF. CDR3 nucleotide sequence: TGTGCCAGCAGCCGGGACAGTAGAAACACCATATATTTT.

The chain combines TRBV19 with TRBJ2-7; D is ambiguous. V was clipped by 4 bases and J by 2 bases, with 6 bases between them. The CDR3 length is 12 residues. CDR1 LNHDA and CDR2 SQIVND come from the germline V gene (reference sequence). In DNA form, the CDR3 reads TGTGCCAGTAGTACAGGCCCCTACGAGCAGTACGTC. Protein sequence: CASSTGPYEQYV.

The chain couples TRBV5-5 to TRBJ1-1; weak D call: TRBD1 (5 bases). The CDR3 is made up of 15 amino acids. The V end was cut by 6 bases, the J end by 0 bases, with 15 bases between. Germline lookup yields CDR1 SGHKS and CDR2 YYEKEE (reference sequence). The CDR3 nucleotides are TGTGCCAGCAACCGTTGGGGGGGGATGAACACTGAAGCTTTCTTT. Translating it yields CASNRWGGMNTEAFF.

The chain employs TRBV4-1 and TRBJ1-4; D perhaps matches TRBD1 (6 bases). CDR1 and CDR2 (germline): MGHRA, YSYEKL. Trimming shortened V by 6 bases and J by 6 bases, and 20 bases separated the two germline ends. There are 16 residues in the CDR3. The CDR3 bases are TGCGCCAGCAGGCACTCCGGGGGGGCGGGTGATGAAAAACTGTTTTTT. Encoded protein: CASRHSGGAGDEKLFF.

The chain couples TRBV6-1 to TRBJ1-2; 7 nucleotides match TRBD1. Trimming took 4 bases from V and 8 from J; bases not matched to a gene: 13. Germline CDR1 reads MNHNS; CDR2 reads SASEGT. CDR3 length: 15 residues. DNA of the CDR3: TGTGCCAGCAGTGGACAGGGTCGATCAACCCGGGGCTACACCTTC. It encodes CASSGQGRSTRGYTF.

On this clone itself: Other DNA variants within this sample encode the same CDR3. The V and J genes are TRBV5-1 and TRBJ2-5, with a weak D call TRBD2 (6 bases). Germline V lookup: CDR1 SGHRS, CDR2 YFSETQ. The V end lost 8 bases, the J end lost 5 bases, and 19 bases lay between the germline ends. The CDR3 is 14 amino acids. CDR3 bases: TGCGCCAGTAGTGGAGGGACTTCCAGGGAGACCCAGTACTTC. It is translated as CASSGGTSRETQYF.

The chain is built from TRBV5-1 and TRBJ2-5; no definite D call. CDR3 length: 13 amino acids. V was pared by 5 bases and J by 0 bases, with 8 bases between. Germline V gene lookup returns CDR1 SGHRS and CDR2 YFSETQ. In nucleotides, the CDR3 is TGCGCCAGCAGTGGCGGAGACCAAGAGACCCAGTACTTC. This codes for CASSGGDQETQYF.